The T cell receptor beta chain described here comes from a study of blood T cell repertoires in COVID-19. At the level of the study: T cells, B-cell-depleted T cells, or PBMCs provided the cDNA or gDNA that served as material.

Germline CDR1 KGHSH, CDR2 LQKENI. The CDR3 loop spans 16 amino acids. V lost 10 bases and J lost 9; bases outside the gene matches: 14. In the authors' methods: Using reference gene primer amplification, nucleated cell counts were estimated. Profiled with immunoSEQ multiplex PCR; TCRdb holds only in-frame clones, not every one. V, J and clone size are those of that table, while D and trimming were read from the DNA. The table lists approximately 160,000 clones, roughly 86% of them singletons. The sample holds one count of this clone. The chain carries TRBV18 and TRBJ1-6; TRBD1 matches 11 bases. This TCR was recovered from a man aged 45-60 years with active or convalescent COVID-19. The source material was peripheral blood. In nucleotides, the CDR3 is TGTGCCACGACGTCCGGGACAGGGGGTGATAGTTCACCCCTCCACTTT. Translating gives CATTSGTGGDSSPLHF.